This TCR beta chain was obtained from a study of shared clonotypes between healthy human individuals. General study findings and limits: The authors sampled blood alone, and tissue repertoires likely differ. Roughly 4.7% was the fraction of naive CD4 clonotypes found shared across a few donors.

The V gene's germline CDR1 is MDHEN and CDR2 SYDVKM. The CDR3 extends over 17 amino acids. With 3 bases removed from V and 0 bases from J, the gap between germline ends came to 15 bases. A remark on this clone: Its antigen is unknown.

Evenly divided among several immunoSEQ plates was the genomic DNA of each subset. The protocol was immunoSEQ multiplex PCR, while the TCRdb copy is restricted to in-frame clones and leaves out a portion. The sample contains about 2.4 million clones, under 95% of which appear only once. The sample taken for sequencing was naive CD4+ T cells from PBMCs. Subset of the sample: CD45RA+ positively selected. J is TRBJ1-5 and V is TRBV28; a weak D match, TRBD1 (5 bases). The receptor was isolated from a man between 18 and 29 years old in good health. Some clones in this sample may be carry-over from other donors' samples. The CDR3 loop is CASSLARGRVSNQPQHF. The CDR3 nucleotides read TGTGCCAGCAGTTTGGCAAGGGGCCGGGTTAGCAATCAGCCCCAGCATTTT. The complete variable domain, with remaining parts taken from reference TRBV28 and TRBJ1-5, reads DVKVTQSSRYLVKRTGEKVFLECVQDMDHENMFWYRQDPGLGLRLIYFSYDVKMKEKGDIPEGYSVSREKKERFSLILESASTNQTSMYLCASSLARGRVSNQPQHFGDGTRLSIL.